Ten or more counts support the clone carrying this TCR beta chain. The sample belongs to a study of T cells in Graves' hyperthyroidism and ophthalmopathy. Overall study: Initial diagnosis, before any treatment, was when peripheral blood was collected.

The germline gives CDR1 LGHNA, CDR2 YSLEER. This CDR3 has 14 amino acids. V dropped 0 bases and J dropped 5 bases, with 10 bases sitting between them. Amplification of TCR beta CDR3 regions was performed using RNA transcripts as template. The HTBI set primed first-round TCR CDR3 RT-PCR. TCRdb independently ran MiXCR on the multiplex PCR reads; one entry per CDR3 protein. The data contain about 420,000 distinct CDR3 sequences, around 13% of them seen just once; the ten biggest clones take up about 5%. In patients aged 18 to 65, hyperthyroidism was newly diagnosed, with duration under 2 months. Diagnostic decisions used clinical symptoms, serum thyroxine and TRAb, thyroid ultrasound and orbital computed tomography.

The chain employs TRBV4-3 and TRBJ2-5, with D tentatively TRBD1 (6 bases). This sequence originates from a woman under 30 with Graves' hyperthyroidism. Material: blood. The CDR3 reads CASSQDNREETQYF. The CDR3 DNA sequence: TGCGCCAGCAGCCAAGACAACAGGGAGGAGACCCAGTACTTC.